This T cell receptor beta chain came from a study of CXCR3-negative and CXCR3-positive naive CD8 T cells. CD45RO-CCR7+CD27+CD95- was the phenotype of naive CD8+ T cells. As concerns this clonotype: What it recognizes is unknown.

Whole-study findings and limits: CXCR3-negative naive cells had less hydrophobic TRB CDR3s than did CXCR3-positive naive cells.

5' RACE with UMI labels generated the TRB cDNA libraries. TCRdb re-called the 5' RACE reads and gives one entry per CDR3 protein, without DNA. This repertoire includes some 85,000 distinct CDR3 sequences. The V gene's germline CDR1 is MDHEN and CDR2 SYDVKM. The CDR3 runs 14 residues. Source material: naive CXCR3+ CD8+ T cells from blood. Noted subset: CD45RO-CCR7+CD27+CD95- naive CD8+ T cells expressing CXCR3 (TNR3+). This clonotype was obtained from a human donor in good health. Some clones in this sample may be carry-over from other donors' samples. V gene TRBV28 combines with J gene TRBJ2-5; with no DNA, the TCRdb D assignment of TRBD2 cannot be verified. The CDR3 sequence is CASVGRGEKETQYF.